These 26 T cell receptor beta chains were sequenced from one sample in a study of cytomegalovirus exposure and HLA in healthy donors. PCR employed 60 Vbeta and 13 Jbeta primers. The protocol was immunoSEQ multiplex PCR, while the TCRdb copy is restricted to in-frame clones and leaves out a portion. The sample contains tens of thousands of clones, 80% of which appear only once. Material: PBMCs. All receptors come from a male donor in good health and CMV-seronegative.

This chain uses TRBV19 with TRBJ1-2, with 9 bases lining up with TRBD1. Germline V gives CDR1 LNHDA, CDR2 SQIVND (reference sequence). J lost 0 bases, V lost 3 bases, and 17 bases had no gene match. The CDR3 is 20 residues long. The CDR3: CASSIQQGAVIHEANYGYTF. The CDR3 DNA reads as TGTGCCAGTAGTATCCAACAGGGGGCGGTTATACATGAAGCTAACTATGGCTACACCTTC.

This clone was seen only a few times. This chain joins TRBV27 and TRBJ1-2, with D perhaps TRBD1 (5 bases). CDR3 length equals 13 residues. The germline CDR1 and CDR2 sequences are MNHEY and SMNVEV (reference sequence). V gave up 3 bases and J gave up 8 bases, with 13 bases separating them. The CDR3: CASSFGRDVGYTF. The CDR3 DNA reads TGTGCCAGCAGTTTCGGCAGGGATGTGGGCTACACCTTC.

The chain carries TRBV5-6 and TRBJ1-3; TRBD1 matches at 7 bases. Losses at the gene ends were 0 bases for V and 4 bases for J; bases not matched to a gene: 4. The germline V gene encodes CDR1 SGHDT and CDR2 YYEEEE. The CDR3 is 15 amino acids. CDR3 region: CASSLDATGGNTIYF. CDR3 bases: TGTGCCAGCAGCTTGGACGCGACAGGGGGAAACACCATATATTTT. The full variable domain, rest sourced from reference TRBV5-6 and TRBJ1-3, is DAGVTQSPTHLIKTRGQQVTLRCSPKSGHDTVSWYQQALGQGPQFIFQYYEEEERQRGNFPDRFSGHQFPNYSSELNVNALLLGDSALYLCASSLDATGGNTIYFGEGSWLTVV.

The CDR3 bases are TGCGCCAGCAGCCTGCCTCGGGAGACCCAGTACTTC. Amino acids: CASSLPRETQYF. J is TRBJ2-5 and V is TRBV5-1; D ambiguous. With 4 bases removed from V and 5 bases from J, the gap between germline ends came to 9 bases. This CDR3 spans 12 amino acids. Looked up from germline, CDR1 is SGHRS and CDR2 is YFSETQ.

The rearrangement joins TRBV15 to TRBJ2-7; TRBD1 might be the D (5 bases). This CDR3 is built from 19 residues. The germline V gene has CDR1 LNHNV and CDR2 YYDKDF (reference sequence). The V and J ends lost 4 bases and 0 bases respectively, with 25 bases between them. CDR3 residues: CATSTLPRPSGRDSYEQYF. The DNA for the CDR3 is TGTGCCACCAGCACCCTTCCAAGGCCCTCGGGCAGGGACTCCTACGAGCAGTACTTC.

The chain joins TRBV19 to TRBJ2-1, with D perhaps TRBD1 (6 bases). CDR1 LNHDA and CDR2 SQIVND come from the germline V gene (reference sequence). This CDR3 has 13 residues. Trimming removed 6 bases from V and 12 bases from J, with 18 bases in between. CDR3 amino acids: CASSPTGSYGQFF. In DNA form, the CDR3 reads TGTGCCAGTAGCCCCACAGGGTCCTATGGGCAGTTCTTC.

The chain carries TRBV5-5 and TRBJ1-2, with D unclear. Germline V gene sequence: CDR1 SGHKS, CDR2 YYEKEE (reference sequence). CDR3 length: 12 amino acids. V dropped 1 base and J dropped 6 bases, with 7 bases sitting between them. The DNA of the CDR3 is TGTGCCAGCAGCTTGACAGATAATGGCTACACCTTC. It yields the protein CASSLTDNGYTF.

This chain connects TRBV6-5 to TRBJ2-7, with TRBD1 identical over 10 bases. The trim removed 4 bases at V and 7 bases at J, leaving 7 bases unmatched. Germline CDR1 reads MNHEY; CDR2 reads SVGAGI. CDR3 length: 14 amino acids. CDR3 protein: CASSFRQGAIEQYF. DNA of the CDR3: TGTGCCAGCAGTTTTAGACAGGGGGCGATTGAGCAGTACTTC.

The V call is TRBV11-2, the J call TRBJ1-3; no clear D gene. Germline CDR1 SGHAT, CDR2 FQNNGV. This CDR3 has 14 residues. V lost 0 bases and J lost 2, with 5 bases in between. This chain's CDR3 is CASSLDSAGNTIYF. DNA for the CDR3: TGTGCCAGCAGCTTAGACAGCGCTGGAAACACCATATATTTT.

A note on this clone: The junction and the germline gene differ at one end; a read error may be behind it. This chain connects TRBV7-9 to TRBJ1-2, with D uncertain. Germline V lookup: CDR1 SEHNR, CDR2 FQNEAQ (reference sequence). This CDR3 is 19 amino acids long. The CDR3 nucleotides are TGTTCCAGCAGTTATCTAGGCAGCGGAGTCGTCAGTCCGGGCTATGGCTACACCTTC. This encodes CSSSYLGSGVVSPGYGYTF.

The rearrangement links TRBV5-4 to TRBJ2-5; TRBD2 is a possible D gene (5 bases). The CDR3 runs to 15 residues. Germline CDR1 reads SGHNT; CDR2 reads YYREEE (reference sequence). The V and J ends lost 4 bases and 4 bases respectively, with 17 bases between them. CDR3 residues: CASSPLEGSGETQYF. The CDR3 bases are TGTGCCAGCAGCCCCCTAGAGGGCTCTGGAGAGACCCAGTACTTC.

This clone was detected a few times. The V call is TRBV27, the J call TRBJ1-2; 9 bases align to TRBD1. The CDR3 has 16 residues. CDR1 MNHEY and CDR2 SMNVEV come from the germline V gene (reference sequence). After removal of 3 bases from V and 4 bases from J, the junction contained 9 bases not matched to a gene. CDR3 bases: TGTGCCAGCAGTTTGTCACAGGGGGCAGGGGTCTATGGCTACACCTTC. This gives the protein CASSLSQGAGVYGYTF.

This chain links TRBV19 with TRBJ1-4, with D possibly matching TRBD1 (6 bases). The CDR3 is made up of 15 amino acids. CDR1 LNHDA and CDR2 SQIVND come from the germline V gene (reference sequence). V was trimmed by 5 bases and J by 5 bases, leaving 15 bases between them. The CDR3 DNA reads TGTGCCAGTAGTTCCAGACAGGTCCGGAATGAAAAACTGTTTTTT. It translates to CASSSRQVRNEKLFF.

The V call is TRBV6-1, the J call TRBJ1-4; 10 bases align to TRBD1. The ends lost 2 bases at V and 7 bases at J; junction bases unmatched: 1. Germline V gene data show CDR1 as MNHNS and CDR2 as SASEGT. The CDR3 spans 14 residues. CDR3 in amino acids: CASSERDRGEKLFF. CDR3 sequence (DNA): TGTGCCAGCAGTGAAAGGGACAGGGGTGAAAAACTGTTTTTT.

In its sample, this clone was seen a few times. The chain links TRBV4-3 to TRBJ2-3; D possibly corresponds to TRBD1 (5 bases). CDR3 size: 13 residues. CDR1 LGHNA and CDR2 YSLEER come from the germline V gene. V dropped 0 bases and J dropped 6 bases, with 7 bases sitting between them. CDR3 region: CASSQERQDTQYF. CDR3 sequence (DNA): TGCGCCAGCAGCCAAGAGCGACAGGATACGCAGTATTTT.

This sequence joins TRBV30 and TRBJ1-5; a possible D gene is TRBD1 (6 bases). The CDR3 totals 19 residues. The germline V gene encodes CDR1 GTSNPN and CDR2 SVGIG (reference sequence). V was shortened by 4 bases and J by 2 bases, with 27 bases between the two germline ends. The CDR3 coding sequence is TGTGCCTGGACCCCTCAGGGCAGGGAGGGGGGGGAGGGCAATCAGCCCCAGCATTTT. It yields the protein CAWTPQGREGGEGNQPQHF.

The chain is built from TRBV9 and TRBJ2-5; D is perhaps TRBD2 (5 bases). V shed 4 bases and J shed 2 bases, with 15 bases lying between them. Germline CDR1 is SGDLS and CDR2 is YYNGEE. The CDR3 sequence is 15 residues long. The chain's CDR3 is CASSLRGSVQETQYF. The CDR3 region has the DNA TGTGCCAGCAGCCTCCGGGGTAGCGTTCAAGAGACCCAGTACTTC.

The chain uses TRBV7-2 and TRBJ2-5, with 12 bases matching TRBD2. In germline, CDR1 is SGHTA, CDR2 FQGNSA. CDR3 length: 15 residues. V shed 4 bases, J shed 5 bases, and the junction held 5 bases outside the gene matches. CDR3 sequence reads: CASSYTSGGQETQYF. The DNA of the CDR3 is TGTGCCAGCAGCTATACTAGCGGGGGGCAGGAGACCCAGTACTTC.

As for this clone: An end of the junction does not agree with germline; a read error may underlie this. This chain uses TRBV6-4 with TRBJ2-3, with a tentative D call TRBD2 (5 bases). From germline, CDR1 is MRHNA and CDR2 SNTAGT. CDR3 length: 14 amino acids. The CDR3 DNA follows: TGTGCCTGCAGTCCATTGATAGGAGGAGATACGCAGTATTTT. This gives the protein CACSPLIGGDTQYF.

The gene calls are TRBV5-1 and TRBJ1-4; 7 positions match TRBD1. This CDR3 has 15 residues. The germline CDR1 and CDR2 sequences are SGHRS and YFSETQ. V shed 0 bases, J shed 7 bases, and the junction held 6 bases outside the gene matches. The CDR3 DNA follows: TGCGCCAGCAGCTTGGGTAGGGGGCAGGGTGAAAAACTGTTTTTT. Translated, it gives CASSLGRGQGEKLFF.

This sequence joins TRBV7-2 and TRBJ2-1; 8 nucleotides line up with TRBD2. With V trimmed by 6 bases and J by 4 bases, 8 bases remained unmatched. Germline CDR1 is SGHTA and CDR2 is FQGNSA. The CDR3 spans 15 residues. This chain's CDR3 is CASSPLGGDYNEQFF. CDR3 DNA: TGTGCCAGCAGTCCACTCGGGGGGGATTACAATGAGCAGTTCTTC.

The J gene is TRBJ1-2, the V gene TRBV11-2; D is perhaps TRBD1 (5 bases). From germline, CDR1 is SGHAT and CDR2 FQNNGV. This CDR3 has 15 amino acids. V lost 4 bases, J lost 2 bases, and 14 bases lay in between. In DNA, the CDR3 is TGTGCCAGCAGCTCGGTCGGGGGTGCGAACTATGGCTACACCTTC. It is translated as CASSSVGGANYGYTF.

The CDR3 here is CASSWGGNQPQHF. In nucleotides, the CDR3 is TGTGCCAGCAGTTGGGGGGGAAATCAGCCCCAGCATTTT. The rearrangement joins TRBV6-5 to TRBJ1-5; perhaps TRBD1 as D (5 bases). The CDR3 runs 13 residues. V was shortened by 4 bases and J by 4 bases, with 8 bases between the two germline ends. Germline CDR1 is MNHEY and CDR2 is SVGAGI.

This clone showed up just a few times. The chain is built from TRBV18 and TRBJ1-2, with D maybe TRBD1 (5 bases). This CDR3 is built from 14 residues. The germline V and J ends were trimmed by 2 bases and 4 bases, with 11 bases remaining between them. Per the germline V gene, CDR1 is KGHSH and CDR2 is LQKENI. The CDR3 nucleotides read TGTGCCAGCTCACCATCGGGGGAGGCCTATGGCTACACCTTC. Translation: CASSPSGEAYGYTF.

J is TRBJ1-1 and V is TRBV10-2; D is unresolved. The V gene's germline CDR1 is WSHSY and CDR2 SAAADI. CDR3 length: 15 amino acids. V lost 2 bases and J lost 5, with 15 bases in between. The CDR3 bases are TGCGCCAGCAGTGAGGCAGATTCCCTAGGAACTGAAGCTTTCTTT. Protein product: CASSEADSLGTEAFF.

The chain has TRBV5-1 and TRBJ2-7; 11 bases line up with TRBD2. The CDR3 has 17 amino acids. From germline, CDR1 is SGHRS and CDR2 YFSETQ. Losses at the gene ends were 0 bases for V and 3 bases for J; bases not matched to a gene: 8. In DNA, the CDR3 is TGCGCCAGCAGCTTGGAGGGACTAGCGGAAAATTACTACGAGCAGTACTTC. Residues: CASSLEGLAENYYEQYF.